This TCR beta chain was obtained from a study of T cell clonality in common variable immunodeficiency. Sequencing input was equivalent genomic DNA from CVID and controls. Profiled with immunoSEQ multiplex PCR; TCRdb holds only in-frame clones, not every one. This sample carries more than 55,000 clones, none of them present only once. The V and J ends lost 3 bases and 4 bases, in that order; junction bases with no gene match: 5. The CDR3 runs to 15 residues. Germline V gives CDR1 SNHLY, CDR2 FYNNEI. This clone was seen many times. The read ends 3 residues early relative to the CDR3; the germline J gene fills the gap.

The sequenced sample was peripheral blood mononuclear cells. This TCR derives from a person aged 18 to 70 in good health. This chain links TRBV2 with TRBJ2-7; 11 bases line up with TRBD1. CDR3 bases read: TGTGCCAGCAGTGAGCGGACAGGGGGCGGGTACGAG. This encodes CASSERTGGGYE. The whole CDR3 protein is CASSERTGGGYEQYF. Filled out from reference TRBV2 and TRBJ2-7, the complete variable domain reads EPEVTQTPSHQVTQMGQEVILRCVPISNHLYFYWYRQILGQKVEFLVSFYNNEISEKSEIFDDQFSVERPDGSNFTLKIRSTKLEDSAMYFCASSERTGGGYEQYFGPGTRLTVT.